These T cell receptor beta chains were read from a single sample in a study of shared clonotypes between healthy human individuals. Using immunoSEQ multiplex PCR, the repertoire was profiled, and TCRdb retains in-frame clones only, with some absent. The sample has about 1.5 million clones, 95% to 99% seen once. The sample comprised naive CD4+ T cells sorted from blood. The receptor source for this set is a man under 40 in good health. The CDR3 runs from the conserved cysteine through the conserved F or W. Size tells how often a clone was seen (once, few, many) or the class of an expanded clone, and some rows leave it out.

>TRBJ2-7|15|TRBV7-2|NA
CASSKGDLSSYEQYF
>TRBJ2-7|15|TRBV7-2|NA
CASSSYPGQSYEQYF
>TRBJ2-6|17|TRBV14|once
CASSLQGLPPGANVLTF
>TRBJ1-3|16|TRBV7-2|NA
CASSPSPPGSGNTIYF
>TRBJ2-3|16|TRBV10-3|NA
CAISGEGSPSTDTQYF
>TRBJ1-2|14|TRBV2|once
CASSSGGEYYGYTF
>TRBJ2-1|15|TRBV15|NA
CATSRDRVAGGSKFF
>TRBJ2-1|18|TRBV19|once
CASSIDRLGLAVYNEQFF
>TRBJ1-2|14|TRBV27|NA
CASSSGGVNYGYTF
>TRBJ2-2|17|TRBV5-4|NA
CASSFSGGSGNTGELFF
>TRBJ2-7|16|TRBV18|NA
CASSPRLAGGLYEQYF
>TRBJ2-7|14|TRBV7-6|NA
CASSFSRDPYEQYF
>TRBJ2-6|15|TRBV28|once
CASSYTGVGANVLTF
>TRBJ2-1|16|TRBV18|NA
CASSSGSGQGLNEQFF
>TRBJ1-5|14|TRBV30|NA
CAWGGLTDNQPQHF
>TRBJ1-5|19|TRBV5-1|NA
CASSIDRGLNTASNQPQHF
>TRBJ2-5|15|TRBV6-6|NA
CASSYSIGSGETQYF
>TRBJ1-2|16|TRBV15|NA
CATSRDHGTAHQGYTF
>TRBJ2-5|17|TRBV12-5|NA
CASGFGTSGRGEETQYF
>TRBJ2-5|15|TRBV5-1|NA
CASSRTGTRQETQYF
>TRBJ2-1|16|TRBV4-2|NA
CASSQSGTSTHNEQFF
>TRBJ2-5|14|TRBV7-6|NA
CASSQSGGRETQYF
>TRBJ2-4|14|TRBV2|NA
CASGGGTGVGIQYF
>TRBJ2-7|12|TRBV4-1|NA
CASVQGASEQYF